A single sample gave rise to the 11 T cell receptor beta chains below, sequenced in a study of T cell repertoires in cytomegalovirus infection. Antigens for these TCRs are unknown. TCRdb itself ran the reads through MiXCR, one entry per CDR3 protein. The data contain about 830,000 distinct CDR3 sequences, approximately 32% of them singletons. The input for sequencing was cultured CD8+ T cells from PBMCs, taken from culture after CMV antigen stimulation. The receptors stem from a human donor in good health (CMV status not recorded). Some clones in this sample may be carry-over from other donors' samples.

The chain recombines TRBV12-5 with TRBJ2-5; possible D gene TRBD1, 5 bases. From germline, CDR1 is LGHNT and CDR2 FRNRAP. Trimming removed 7 bases from V and 2 bases from J, with 17 bases in between. This CDR3 has 15 residues. CDR3 region: CASAPGHLVQETQYF. CDR3 sequence (DNA): TGTGCTAGTGCCCCAGGACACCTGGTTCAAGAGACCCAGTACTTC.

This clonotype showed up many times. The chain carries TRBV7-8 and TRBJ2-1; D gene ambiguous. V was pared by 5 bases and J by 2 bases, with 10 bases between. The CDR3 is made up of 14 amino acids. Germline lookup yields CDR1 SGHVS and CDR2 FQNEAQ. CDR3 residues: CASSPDPTYNEQFF. The DNA of the CDR3 is TGTGCCAGCAGCCCGGACCCGACCTACAATGAGCAGTTCTTC.

V usage is TRBV12-3 or TRBV12-4 and J usage is TRBJ1-5; a weak D match, TRBD1 (5 bases). This CDR3 spans 13 amino acids. V was shortened by 7 bases and J by 6 bases, with 13 bases between the two germline ends. In nucleotides, the CDR3 is TGTGCCAGCAAAACAGGCGCAGGTCAGCCCCAGCATTTT. Its translation is CASKTGAGQPQHF.

The sample holds a few counts of this clonotype. The V gene is TRBV28, the J gene TRBJ1-2; D is unresolved. Deletions cut 2 bases from V and 6 bases from J, with 10 bases between. Germline V gene lookup returns CDR1 MDHEN and CDR2 SYDVKM. The CDR3 spans 13 residues. The CDR3 coding sequence is TGTGCCAGCAGTTTAGACCCTGAGGATGGCTACACCTTC. Translated, it gives CASSLDPEDGYTF.

CDR3 amino acids: CASRTGDEPGANVLTF. The CDR3 DNA follows: TGTGCCAGCAGGACAGGGGACGAGCCTGGGGCCAACGTCCTGACTTTC. The genes are TRBV28 and TRBJ2-6, with TRBD1 matching over 8 bases. V dropped 6 bases and J dropped 2; count of bases not matched to a gene: 6. Germline loops: CDR1 MDHEN, CDR2 SYDVKM. The CDR3 length is 16 residues. The whole variable domain, filled in from reference TRBV28 and TRBJ2-6, reads DVKVTQSSRYLVKRTGEKVFLECVQDMDHENMFWYRQDPGLGLRLIYFSYDVKMKEKGDIPEGYSVSREKKERFSLILESASTNQTSMYLCASRTGDEPGANVLTFGAGSRLTVL.

The chain combines TRBV20-1 with TRBJ2-1, with 8 positions matching TRBD1. This CDR3 is 15 amino acids long. Germline lookup yields CDR1 DFQATT and CDR2 SNEGSKA (reference sequence). Trimming cost V 3 bases and J 7 bases; bases outside gene matches: 11. This CDR3 reads CSARPPRGQGNEQFF. CDR3 nucleotides: TGCAGTGCTAGGCCCCCCAGGGGGCAAGGGAATGAGCAGTTCTTC.

This clonotype was observed many times. This rearrangement joins TRBV7-8 to TRBJ2-7; 9 bases map to TRBD2. The germline gives CDR1 SGHVS, CDR2 FQNEAQ. V was clipped by 5 bases and J by 6 bases; unmatched bases: 11. CDR3 length equals 15 residues. In DNA form, the CDR3 reads TGTGCCAGCAGCCCAGGGGCGGGGGGGATAATCGAGCAGTACGTC. It encodes CASSPGAGGIIEQYV.

The V call is TRBV2, the J call TRBJ2-3; D remains ambiguous. The germline V and J ends were trimmed by 1 base and 0 bases, with 5 bases remaining between them. The CDR3 length is 14 residues. Germline V gene lookup returns CDR1 SNHLY and CDR2 FYNNEI. CDR3 nucleotide sequence: TGTGCCAGCAGTGAAGAATCCAGCACAGATACGCAGTATTTT. Translating gives CASSEESSTDTQYF.

In its sample, this clonotype was seen many times. The chain is built from TRBV18 and TRBJ2-3, with D possibly being TRBD1 (6 bases). CDR3 length: 17 amino acids. CDR1 and CDR2 (germline): KGHSH, LQKENI. V dropped 6 bases and J dropped 3 bases, with 22 bases sitting between them. DNA of the CDR3: TGTGCCAGCTCCCCCTACCCCGCCTGGACAGATACAGATACGCAGTATTTT. Its protein product is CASSPYPAWTDTDTQYF.

The chain couples TRBV29-1 to TRBJ2-2, with 10 bases matching TRBD2. This CDR3 region has 14 residues. CDR1 is SQVTM and CDR2 is ANQGSEA in the germline V gene. After removal of 5 bases from V and 6 bases from J, the junction contained 6 bases not matched to a gene. The CDR3 loop is CSVKAGGPPGELFF. Written as DNA, the CDR3 is TGCAGCGTTAAAGCGGGGGGGCCGCCCGGGGAGCTGTTTTTT.

This clonotype occurred a few times. The chain uses TRBV27 and TRBJ2-1, with D tentatively TRBD1 (6 bases). The germline V gene has CDR1 MNHEY and CDR2 SMNVEV (reference sequence). The CDR3 loop spans 15 amino acids. V lost 4 bases and J 4 bases, leaving 14 bases between the germline ends. CDR3 region: CASSSYRTEYNEQFF. The CDR3 coding sequence is TGTGCCAGCAGTTCCTATAGGACAGAGTACAATGAGCAGTTCTTC.